This entry lists 23 T cell receptor beta chains sequenced from one sample in a study of OX40 agonist ivuxolimab in advanced cancers. Clones were read by immunoSEQ multiplex PCR, and TCRdb kept only the in-frame ones, dropping some. The sample lists under 45,000 clones, about 74% occurring once. The source material was CD4+ or CD8+ T cells sorted from blood, sampled in a trial of the OX40 agonist ivuxolimab. The receptor set was obtained from an adult with an advanced solid tumor such as melanoma, head and neck, liver or kidney cancer.

V gene TRBV15 combines with J gene TRBJ2-7; no reliable D call. Germline-derived CDR1 and CDR2 are LNHNV and YYDKDF (reference sequence). CDR3 size: 13 residues. V gave up 3 bases and J gave up 4 bases, with 10 bases separating them. CDR3 protein: CATSSLEIYEQYV. The CDR3 nucleotides are TGTGCCACCAGCAGTCTAGAGATTTACGAGCAGTACGTC.

The CDR3 DNA reads TGTGCCAGCAGTGGAGGAGTGAGGGGCTATGGCTACACCTTC. Translated: CASSGGVRGYGYTF. J is TRBJ1-2 and V is TRBV6-1, with D perhaps TRBD1 (5 bases). The CDR3 length is 14 residues. Trimming stripped 4 bases from V and 4 bases from J, with 13 bases between. CDR1 is MNHNS and CDR2 is SASEGT in the germline V gene.

V gene TRBV7-9 combines with J gene TRBJ2-5; tentative D call: TRBD1 (5 bases). V shed 0 bases and J shed 7 bases, with 9 bases lying between them. The V gene's germline CDR1 is SEHNR and CDR2 FQNEAQ (reference sequence). The CDR3 is 13 amino acids. The CDR3 DNA reads as TGTGCCAGCAGCTTAGCCCCAGGGTTGACCCAGTACTTC. It codes for CASSLAPGLTQYF. Together with reference TRBV7-9 and TRBJ2-5, the CDR3 gives the full variable domain: DTGVSQNPRHKITKRGQNVTFRCDPISEHNRLYWYRQTLGQGPEFLTYFQNEAQLEKSRLLSDRFSAERPKGSFSTLEIQRTEQGDSAMYLCASSLAPGLTQYFGPGTRLLVL.

The chain combines TRBV11-2 with TRBJ2-7; D is tentatively TRBD1 or TRBD2 (5 bases each). The CDR3 extends over 14 amino acids. CDR1 SGHAT and CDR2 FQNNGV come from the germline V gene. V gave up 6 bases and J gave up 4 bases, with 16 bases separating them. The DNA for the CDR3 is TGTGCCAGCAGTTCCGTGGGACGGTTTTACGAGCAGTACGTC. This encodes CASSSVGRFYEQYV.

This clone has just one count. The J gene is TRBJ1-4, the V gene TRBV25-1; 8 bases map to TRBD1. Trimming took 8 bases from V and 8 from J; bases not matched to a gene: 13. Germline V gene data show CDR1 as MGHDK and CDR2 as SYGVNS. The CDR3 runs 15 residues. The CDR3 region has the DNA TGTGCCAGCTCGCGAGCCGGGACAGGAGAAGAAAAACTGTTTTTT. Protein product: CASSRAGTGEEKLFF.

In this sample, this clone turned up a few times. V is TRBV28 and J is TRBJ2-7, with D possibly TRBD1 on 6 matching bases. Trimming shortened V by 2 bases and J by 0 bases, and 11 bases separated the two germline ends. The germline V gene has CDR1 MDHEN and CDR2 SYDVKM. The CDR3 totals 15 residues. The DNA for the CDR3 is TGTGCCAGCAGTTTAAACGACAGGCGCTCCTACGAGCAGTACTTC. It is translated as CASSLNDRRSYEQYF.

The chain combines TRBV5-1 with TRBJ2-1; maybe TRBD2 (5 bases). V was shortened by 1 base and J by 4 bases, with 9 bases between the two germline ends. Per the germline V gene, CDR1 is SGHRS and CDR2 is YFSETQ. The CDR3 is made up of 14 amino acids. CDR3 coding DNA: TGCGCCAGCAGCTTGAGGACTGAATACAATGAGCAGTTCTTC. This translates into CASSLRTEYNEQFF.

The gene calls are TRBV27 and TRBJ2-1, with TRBD1 matching 10 bases. Germline values: CDR1 MNHEY, CDR2 SMNVEV (reference sequence). CDR3 length: 16 residues. V lost 4 bases, J lost 5 bases, and 8 bases stayed unmatched. CDR3 sequence: CASSSLGTGVDNEQFF. CDR3 nucleotides: TGTGCCAGCAGTTCCCTCGGGACAGGGGTGGACAATGAGCAGTTCTTC.

The chain recombines TRBV10-3 with TRBJ1-1; 8 bases fit TRBD1. The CDR3 covers 12 residues. V lost 6 bases and J lost 9; bases outside the gene matches: 6. Germline V CDR1 and CDR2: ENHRY, SYGVKD. In DNA, the CDR3 is TGTGCCATCAGGGGTCAGGGGGCTAAAGCTTTCTTT. It is translated as CAIRGQGAKAFF.

The rearrangement links TRBV5-1 to TRBJ2-1, with a weak D call TRBD2 (7 bases). V was pared by 6 bases and J by 3 bases, with 19 bases between. This CDR3 contains 16 residues. CDR1 is SGHRS, CDR2 YFSETQ, per germline. This chain's CDR3 is CASKFRGGIDYNEQFF. The CDR3 coding sequence is TGCGCCAGCAAATTTAGGGGGGGTATTGACTACAATGAGCAGTTCTTC.

The V and J genes are TRBV30 and TRBJ2-2, with TRBD1 as a possible D gene (6 bases). The CDR3 contains 13 residues. Trimming removed 5 bases from V and 6 bases from J, with 13 bases in between. Germline values: CDR1 GTSNPN, CDR2 SVGIG (reference sequence). For the CDR3, the DNA is TGTGCCTGGGGCAGGGGAGAGGCCGGGGAGCTGTTTTTT. Protein: CAWGRGEAGELFF.

V usage is TRBV9 and J usage is TRBJ2-1, with D possibly matching TRBD1 (5 bases). This CDR3 has 16 residues. Trimming cost V 4 bases and J 4 bases, with 18 bases left between them. CDR1 is SGDLS, CDR2 YYNGEE, per germline. Here the CDR3 DNA reads TGTGCCAGCAGCCCGTACGACAGACAAAATTACAATGAGCAGTTCTTC. Its protein is CASSPYDRQNYNEQFF.

J is TRBJ1-1 and V is TRBV10-3; D remains unclear. V was shortened by 4 bases and J by 13 bases, with 19 bases between the two germline ends. The CDR3 is 13 residues long. CDR1 is ENHRY, CDR2 SYGVKD, per germline. For the CDR3, the DNA is TGTGCCATCAGTGGGGATATGGGCTCGTGGGGTTTCTTT. Translating it yields CAISGDMGSWGFF.

V and J are TRBV7-2 and TRBJ2-1, with D possibly being TRBD1 (5 bases). Trimming removed 5 bases at V and 0 bases at J, with 11 bases between. This CDR3 comprises 15 residues. Looked up from germline, CDR1 is SGHTA and CDR2 is FQGNSA. The CDR3 reads CASSVQDSSYNEQFF. The CDR3 region has the DNA TGTGCCAGCAGCGTACAGGATAGCTCCTACAATGAGCAGTTCTTC.

The chain recombines TRBV10-3 with TRBJ1-1; 7 positions agree with TRBD1. The V segment lost 6 bases and the J segment 5 bases; nucleotides outside the gene matches: 9. The CDR3 is 14 amino acids. Germline CDR1 reads ENHRY; CDR2 reads SYGVKD. The DNA of the CDR3 is TGTGCCATCAGAGAAACAGGGGCAAAAACTGAAGCTTTCTTT. This gives the protein CAIRETGAKTEAFF.

In its sample, this clone was seen a few times. The gene calls are TRBV7-2 and TRBJ1-2, with TRBD1 as a possible D gene (5 bases). The germline V and J ends were trimmed by 5 bases and 8 bases, with 15 bases remaining between them. The CDR3 runs 13 residues. Germline loops: CDR1 SGHTA, CDR2 FQGNSA. The CDR3 protein is CASSMTVRGGYTF. The CDR3 nucleotides read TGTGCCAGCAGCATGACAGTAAGGGGCGGCTACACCTTC.

J is TRBJ1-6 and V is TRBV5-1; 7 bases line up with TRBD1. The CDR3 is 14 amino acids. Germline V gene sequence: CDR1 SGHRS, CDR2 YFSETQ. V trimming: 0 bases; J trimming: 7 bases; junction bases outside the gene matches: 1. The DNA of the CDR3 is TGCGCCAGCAGCTTGGAGGGACAGAATTCACCCCTCCACTTT. This encodes CASSLEGQNSPLHF.

The genes are TRBV11-2 and TRBJ1-6, with a possible D match to TRBD1 (5 bases). Deletions cut 0 bases from V and 3 bases from J, with 6 bases between. Germline V gene lookup returns CDR1 SGHAT and CDR2 FQNNGV. The CDR3 consists of 15 residues. The CDR3 nucleotides read TGTGCCAGCAGCTTAGATGGGGGCTATAATTCACCCCTCCACTTT. Its protein is CASSLDGGYNSPLHF.

The chain has TRBV11-2 and TRBJ2-2; the D is unclear. The V end was cut by 5 bases, the J end by 0 bases, with 4 bases between. This CDR3 has 13 residues. CDR1 SGHAT and CDR2 FQNNGV come from the germline V gene. CDR3 sequence reads: CASSGTNTGELFF. In DNA form, the CDR3 reads TGTGCCAGCAGCGGGACGAACACCGGGGAGCTGTTTTTT.

V gene TRBV14 combines with J gene TRBJ2-7; D gene ambiguous. The germline V gene encodes CDR1 SGHDN and CDR2 FVKESK. Between the trimmed V and J ends, which lost 5 bases and 4 bases, there was a span of 9 bases. CDR3 size: 12 residues. Written as DNA, the CDR3 is TGTGCCAGCAGCTACACGAAGTACGAGCAGTACTTC. It encodes CASSYTKYEQYF.

The rearrangement links TRBV25-1 to TRBJ1-1; D remains unclear. V lost 5 bases and J 1 base, leaving 2 bases between the germline ends. The CDR3 sequence is 11 residues long. Germline CDR1 MGHDK, CDR2 SYGVNS. CDR3 nucleotide sequence: TGTGCCAGCAGTAGGAACACTGAAGCTTTCTTT. It specifies CASSRNTEAFF.

This sequence joins TRBV27 and TRBJ2-7; the D gene is possibly TRBD1 (6 bases). Germline V lookup: CDR1 MNHEY, CDR2 SMNVEV (reference sequence). Trimming removed 4 bases from V and 6 bases from J, with 19 bases in between. This CDR3 is built from 15 residues. This chain's CDR3 is CASSSQRTVPSEQYF. The CDR3 DNA sequence: TGTGCCAGCAGTTCCCAACGGACAGTCCCTAGCGAGCAGTACTTC.

This clone ranks as medium-sized. This chain uses TRBV19 with TRBJ1-6, with 7 bases that match TRBD1. The length of the CDR3 is 14 residues. Germline V gives CDR1 LNHDA, CDR2 SQIVND (reference sequence). With V trimmed by 3 bases and J by 7 bases, 3 bases remained unmatched. CDR3 loop: CASSIDRANSPLHF. CDR3 nucleotide sequence: TGTGCCAGTAGTATCGACAGGGCCAATTCACCCCTCCACTTT. Full variable domain (missing parts from reference TRBV19 and TRBJ1-6): DGGITQSPKYLFRKEGQNVTLSCEQNLNHDAMYWYRQDPGQGLRLIYYSQIVNDFQKGDIAEGYSVSREKKESFPLTVTSAQKNPTAFYLCASSIDRANSPLHFGNGTRLTVT.